The 5 T cell receptor beta chains below come from one sample, sequenced in a study of blood T cell repertoires in COVID-19. Measured with immunoSEQ multiplex PCR; TCRdb has only the in-frame clones, and not every one. In the table there are a few hundred thousand clones, about 90% of which are singletons. What was sequenced was PBMCs or T cells enriched from blood (not recorded which). The source is a young woman with acute COVID-19.

This clone showed up just a few times. The chain has TRBV7-2 and TRBJ1-5, with D possibly being TRBD1 (5 bases). Germline assignment: CDR1 SGHTA and CDR2 FQGNSA. The CDR3 runs 14 residues. V lost 5 bases to trimming and J lost 3 bases, with 11 bases between them. This CDR3 is CASSGQGYNQPQHF. The CDR3 coding sequence is TGTGCCAGCAGCGGACAAGGTTACAATCAGCCCCAGCATTTT.

This chain links TRBV27 with TRBJ1-6; no firm D call. The V end was cut by 6 bases, the J end by 9 bases, with 12 bases between. The CDR3 spans 13 residues. Germline V gives CDR1 MNHEY, CDR2 SMNVEV (reference sequence). The CDR3 region has the DNA TGTGCCAGCAGGCCAGGAGGTGGTTCACCCCTCCACTTT. This translates into CASRPGGGSPLHF.

Remarks on this clone: A read error may produce the germline difference seen at one junction end. V is TRBV5-3 and J is TRBJ2-1; 10 nucleotides agree with TRBD2. TRBV5-3 is given ORF status, its function remaining uncertain. The CDR3 totals 16 residues. The CDR3 nucleotides are TGTGCCAGAAGCTTTTCGGTGCTAGCGGGAGTAGAGCACCCGCTCTTC. Protein product: CARSFSVLAGVEHPLF.

The V call is TRBV11-2, the J call TRBJ2-1, with D perhaps TRBD2 (6 bases). The germline V gene encodes CDR1 SGHAT and CDR2 FQNNGV. The V gene lost 5 bases and the J gene lost 6 bases, with 17 bases spanning the gap. This CDR3 contains 15 residues. CDR3 bases: TGTGCCAGCAGCCCCCTGGCGGGAAAGGGCAATGAGCAGTTCTTC. As protein: CASSPLAGKGNEQFF. The variable domain in full, with the rest retrieved from reference TRBV11-2 and TRBJ2-1, is EAGVAQSPRYKIIEKRQSVAFWCNPISGHATLYWYQQILGQGPKLLIQFQNNGVVDDSQLPKDRFSAERLKGVDSTLKIQPAKLEDSAVYLCASSPLAGKGNEQFFGPGTRLTVL.

The V call is TRBV6-5, the J call TRBJ2-7; TRBD1 might be the D (6 bases). The germline CDR1 and CDR2 sequences are MNHEY and SVGAGI. V lost 7 bases and J 2 bases, leaving 12 bases between the germline ends. This CDR3 is built from 13 residues. The CDR3 nucleotides are TGTGCCAGCATCCGGACAGTTACCTACGAGCAGTACTTC. Its protein product is CASIRTVTYEQYF.